The 8 T cell receptor beta chains given below trace back to one sample, sequenced in a study of blood T cell repertoires in COVID-19. The repertoire was sequenced with immunoSEQ multiplex PCR; TCRdb's copy has only in-frame clones and lacks some. The sample consists of approximately 40,000 clones, roughly 77% of them appearing once. Sequencing used peripheral blood. All receptors come from a man older than 75 with active or convalescent COVID-19.

This clone was seen a single time. The chain employs TRBV5-1 and TRBJ2-1, with D possibly TRBD2 on 5 matching bases. Trimming took 6 bases from V and 8 from J, leaving 15 bases between them. CDR3 length: 13 amino acids. Germline V CDR1 and CDR2: SGHRS, YFSETQ. CDR3 coding DNA: TGCGCCAGCAAGACGCCGGGATGGGATGAGCAGTTCTTC. Protein: CASKTPGWDEQFF.

By its share, this clone is medium-sized. The rearrangement joins TRBV19 to TRBJ2-4, with 9 bases matching TRBD2. With 1 base clipped from V and 0 bases from J, the junction kept 13 bases outside the gene matches. The CDR3 runs to 20 residues. CDR1 is LNHDA and CDR2 is SQIVND in the germline V gene (reference sequence). As DNA, the CDR3 is TGTGCCAGTAGTATAGGTAATAGCGGGGGAGATTATCTAGCCAAAAACATTCAGTACTTC. Protein: CASSIGNSGGDYLAKNIQYF.

This rearrangement joins TRBV10-2 to TRBJ1-6; D perhaps matches TRBD1 (6 bases). The CDR3 covers 15 residues. The V end lost 5 bases, the J end lost 5 bases, and 13 bases lay between the germline ends. Germline V gene sequence: CDR1 WSHSY, CDR2 SAAADI. This CDR3 reads CASSYQGRNNSPLHF. The CDR3 DNA sequence: TGCGCCAGCAGTTACCAGGGGAGAAATAATTCACCCCTCCACTTT.

J is TRBJ2-3 and V is TRBV6-5, with 14 positions matching TRBD2. Germline CDR1 is MNHEY and CDR2 is SVGAGI. V lost 6 bases to trimming and J lost 3 bases; unmatched junction nucleotides: 2. This CDR3 comprises 15 residues. The CDR3 reads CASRRTSGRTDTQYF. DNA of the CDR3: TGTGCCAGCAGACGGACTAGCGGGAGGACAGATACGCAGTATTTT.

V usage is TRBV30 and J usage is TRBJ1-1; TRBD1 might be the D (5 bases). V shed 5 bases and J shed 1 base, with 17 bases lying between them. Germline V gene sequence: CDR1 GTSNPN, CDR2 SVGIG (reference sequence). The CDR3 is 15 amino acids. The CDR3 is CAWGSRPGENTEAFF. CDR3 DNA sequence: TGTGCCTGGGGAAGCCGACCGGGGGAGAACACTGAAGCTTTCTTT. Looking up the rest from reference TRBV30 and TRBJ1-1 gives the full variable domain: SQTIHQWPATLVQPVGSPLSLECTVEGTSNPNLYWYRQAAGRGLQLLFYSVGIGQISSEVPQNLSASRPQDRQFILSSKKLLLSDSGFYLCAWGSRPGENTEAFFGQGTRLTVV.

The V gene is TRBV27, the J gene TRBJ1-4; perhaps TRBD1 as D (6 bases). V was cut by 9 bases and J by 7 bases, with 24 bases left in between. Germline V gene sequence: CDR1 MNHEY, CDR2 SMNVEV (reference sequence). CDR3 size: 16 residues. This chain's CDR3 is CASTPVGGGQGEKLFF. The CDR3 DNA is TGTGCCAGTACCCCCGTCGGCGGGGGGCAGGGTGAAAAACTGTTTTTT.

This clone appeared a few times. The chain has TRBV19 and TRBJ2-1, with a possible D match to TRBD2 (5 bases). This CDR3 contains 15 residues. CDR1 and CDR2 from the germline V gene are LNHDA and SQIVND (reference sequence). The V gene lost 6 bases and the J gene lost 3 bases, with 15 bases spanning the gap. In DNA, the CDR3 is TGTGCCAGTAGCCTCGTGGGAGCTGACTACAATGAGCAGTTCTTC. It yields the protein CASSLVGADYNEQFF.

The genes are TRBV5-5 and TRBJ2-7; TRBD1 aligns across 7 bases. The CDR3 length is 13 residues. Per the germline V gene, CDR1 is SGHKS and CDR2 is YYEKEE (reference sequence). Losses at the gene ends were 1 base for V and 2 bases for J; bases not matched to a gene: 0. CDR3 bases: TGTGCCAGCAGCTTGACAGGGGCCTACGAGCAGTACTTC. Its translation: CASSLTGAYEQYF.